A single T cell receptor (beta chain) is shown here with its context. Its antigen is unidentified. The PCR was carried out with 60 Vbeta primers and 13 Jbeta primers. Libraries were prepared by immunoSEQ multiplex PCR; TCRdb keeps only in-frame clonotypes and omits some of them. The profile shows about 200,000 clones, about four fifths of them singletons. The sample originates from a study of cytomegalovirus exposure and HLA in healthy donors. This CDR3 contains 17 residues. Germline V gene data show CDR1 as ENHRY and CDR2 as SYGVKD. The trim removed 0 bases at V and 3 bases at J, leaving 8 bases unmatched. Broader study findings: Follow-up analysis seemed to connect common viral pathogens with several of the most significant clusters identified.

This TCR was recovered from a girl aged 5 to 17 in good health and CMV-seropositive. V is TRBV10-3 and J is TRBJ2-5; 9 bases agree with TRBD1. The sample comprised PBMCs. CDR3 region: CAISESIYRTGEETQYF. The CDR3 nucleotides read TGTGCCATCAGTGAGTCGATATATAGGACAGGGGAAGAGACCCAGTACTTC.